This TCR beta chain was found in a study of T-cell memory formation after mild COVID-19. Study-level background: The TCR clusters were mostly specific to one donor.

TCRdb reprocessed the 5' RACE reads with MiXCR, giving one entry per CDR3 protein. The table shows about 200,000 distinct CDR3 sequences, with 9.5% occurring only once. Sequences were obtained from PBMCs or a T cell subset sorted from them (not recorded which). This sequence originates from a man younger than 35 who had mild COVID-19 (a few samples of this study predate the infection). Cell type and time point are not known.

CDR3 DNA sequence: TGTGCCAGCAGCCAAGGGGTGGCTTCACCCCTCCACTTT. Its translation: CASSQGVASPLHF. The V call is TRBV3-1, the J call TRBJ1-6; D unclear. The V gene lost 1 base and the J gene lost 9 bases, with 7 bases spanning the gap. Germline values: CDR1 LGHDT, CDR2 YNNKEL (reference sequence). The length of the CDR3 is 13 residues.